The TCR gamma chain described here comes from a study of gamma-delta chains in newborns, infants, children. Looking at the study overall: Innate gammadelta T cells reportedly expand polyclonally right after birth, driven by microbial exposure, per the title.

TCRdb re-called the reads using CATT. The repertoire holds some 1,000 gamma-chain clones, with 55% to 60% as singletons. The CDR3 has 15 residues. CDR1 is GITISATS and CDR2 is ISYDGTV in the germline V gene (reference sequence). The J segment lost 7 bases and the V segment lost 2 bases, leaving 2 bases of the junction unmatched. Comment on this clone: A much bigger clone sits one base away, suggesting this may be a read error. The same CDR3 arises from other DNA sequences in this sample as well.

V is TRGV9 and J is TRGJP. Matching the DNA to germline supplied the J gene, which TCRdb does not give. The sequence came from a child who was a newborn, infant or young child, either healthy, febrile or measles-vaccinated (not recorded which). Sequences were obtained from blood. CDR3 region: CALWEAELGKKIKVF. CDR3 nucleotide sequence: TGTGCCTTGTGGGAGGCGGAGTTGGGCAAAAAAATCAAGGTATTT.